This passage covers 18 T cell receptor beta chains from one sample sequenced in a study of blood T cell repertoires in COVID-19. This table comes from immunoSEQ multiplex PCR, and its TCRdb copy is limited to in-frame clones, with some not included. The sample comprises some 55,000 clones, 87% of which are singletons, and approximately 7% rests with the top ten. The material sequenced was peripheral blood. The source of these receptors is a man in his 60s with acute or convalescent COVID-19.

The chain carries TRBV5-4 and TRBJ1-6; 10 bases align to TRBD1. The CDR3 has 15 amino acids. V lost 1 base, J lost 10 bases, and 5 bases stayed unmatched. Per germline, CDR1 SGHNT and CDR2 YYREEE (reference sequence). The CDR3 loop reads CASSLNDRGRSPLHF. The CDR3 nucleotides read TGTGCCAGCAGCTTGAATGACAGGGGGCGGTCACCCCTCCACTTT.

The chain couples TRBV7-9 to TRBJ2-7; possibly TRBD2 for D (5 bases). The CDR3 sequence is 15 residues long. Germline loops: CDR1 SEHNR, CDR2 FQNEAQ (reference sequence). V was clipped by 2 bases and J by 2 bases, with 13 bases between them. CDR3 region: CASSLMGTGTYEQYF. CDR3 bases: TGTGCCAGCAGCTTAATGGGAACCGGGACCTACGAGCAGTACTTC. Combining the CDR3 with reference TRBV7-9 and TRBJ2-7 gives the whole variable domain DTGVSQNPRHKITKRGQNVTFRCDPISEHNRLYWYRQTLGQGPEFLTYFQNEAQLEKSRLLSDRFSAERPKGSFSTLEIQRTEQGDSAMYLCASSLMGTGTYEQYFGPGTRLTVT.

The rearrangement links TRBV7-9 to TRBJ1-1, with unresolved D. The CDR3 has 13 residues. Germline V gives CDR1 SEHNR, CDR2 FQNEAQ (reference sequence). Trimming took off 5 bases at V and 2 bases at J, with 9 bases between the two ends. CDR3 loop: CASSPRGNTEAFF. For the CDR3, the DNA is TGTGCCAGCAGCCCTCGAGGAAACACTGAAGCTTTCTTT. The full variable domain, its missing parts supplied by reference TRBV7-9 and TRBJ1-1, is DTGVSQNPRHKITKRGQNVTFRCDPISEHNRLYWYRQTLGQGPEFLTYFQNEAQLEKSRLLSDRFSAERPKGSFSTLEIQRTEQGDSAMYLCASSPRGNTEAFFGQGTRLTVV.

The chain is built from TRBV6-1 and TRBJ1-2, with unresolved D. Trimming took off 3 bases at V and 7 bases at J, with 6 bases between the two ends. This CDR3 is built from 11 residues. CDR1 MNHNS and CDR2 SASEGT come from the germline V gene. The CDR3 DNA is TGTGCCAGCAGTGACGCGGGTGGCTACACCTTC. It encodes CASSDAGGYTF.

The gene calls are TRBV6-2 or TRBV6-3 and TRBJ1-1, with 8 bases aligning to TRBD1. Germline lookup yields CDR1 MNHEY and CDR2 SVGEGT. This CDR3 region has 13 residues. V shed 4 bases, J shed 4 bases, and the junction held 2 bases outside the gene matches. CDR3 loop: CASSFRGRTEAFF. The CDR3 DNA sequence: TGTGCCAGCAGTTTCAGGGGGCGCACTGAAGCTTTCTTT.

The chain links TRBV29-1 to TRBJ1-2; D is ambiguous. V lost 0 bases to trimming and J lost 4 bases, with 6 bases between them. The germline CDR1 and CDR2 sequences are SQVTM and ANQGSEA. This CDR3 is built from 12 residues. This CDR3 is CSVEDLTYGYTF. For the CDR3, the DNA is TGCAGCGTTGAAGATCTAACCTATGGCTACACCTTC.

Only one count was recorded for this clone. The V and J genes are TRBV23-1 and TRBJ1-2, with TRBD1 matching 9 bases. TRBV23-1 is classed as an ORF, of uncertain function. The CDR3 runs 13 residues. The V segment lost 10 bases and the J segment 8 bases; nucleotides outside the gene matches: 11. In nucleotides, the CDR3 is TGCGCCAAGGGGGACAGGGCGGCGAAAGGCTACACCTTC. It is translated as CAKGDRAAKGYTF.

The J gene is TRBJ1-2, the V gene TRBV7-2; maybe TRBD1 (6 bases). V gave up 3 bases and J gave up 2 bases, with 10 bases separating them. The germline V gene encodes CDR1 SGHTA and CDR2 FQGNSA. CDR3 size: 14 residues. CDR3 in amino acids: CASSFSGQNYGYTF. CDR3 nucleotides: TGTGCCAGCAGCTTCTCCGGACAGAACTATGGCTACACCTTC. Together with reference TRBV7-2 and TRBJ1-2, the CDR3 gives the full variable domain: GAGVSQSPSNKVTEKGKDVELRCDPISGHTALYWYRQSLGQGLEFLIYFQGNSAPDKSGLPSDRFSAERTGGSVSTLTIQRTQQEDSAVYLCASSFSGQNYGYTFGSGTRLTVV.

The J gene is TRBJ1-1, the V gene TRBV7-6, with D possibly TRBD1 on 5 matching bases. Germline lookup yields CDR1 SGHVS and CDR2 FNYEAQ. The length of the CDR3 is 15 residues. Trimming stripped 5 bases from V and 1 base from J, with 14 bases between. The CDR3 reads CASSHRAGRNTEAFF. In nucleotides, the CDR3 is TGTGCCAGCAGCCATAGGGCAGGGCGGAACACTGAAGCTTTCTTT.

This chain uses TRBV5-6 with TRBJ1-4; 7 positions agree with TRBD1. Germline CDR1 SGHDT, CDR2 YYEEEE. The CDR3 runs to 15 residues. Germline trimming cut 4 bases from V and 6 bases from J; bases unmatched to any gene: 9. The CDR3 nucleotides are TGTGCCAGCAGCGGCTCAGGGACAGTAGATGAAAAACTGTTTTTT. This codes for CASSGSGTVDEKLFF.

The V and J genes are TRBV5-4 and TRBJ2-1; 7 positions agree with TRBD2. CDR1 is SGHNT, CDR2 YYREEE, per germline (reference sequence). J lost 9 bases, V lost 4 bases, and 16 bases had no gene match. The CDR3 totals 16 residues. The CDR3 loop reads CASSLTPTGGGSEQFF. In DNA, the CDR3 is TGTGCCAGCAGCCTTACCCCTACGGGGGGTGGCAGTGAGCAGTTCTTC.

The chain employs TRBV7-8 and TRBJ1-2, with D unresolved. The CDR3 runs 14 residues. Germline V lookup: CDR1 SGHVS, CDR2 FQNEAQ. Trimming removed 5 bases from V and 8 bases from J, with 18 bases in between. In nucleotides, the CDR3 is TGTGCCAGCAGCCCCCTCGGGGAAGCGGGCGGCTACACCTTC. This encodes CASSPLGEAGGYTF.

The chain has TRBV28 and TRBJ2-7; D call uncertain. The V end lost 8 bases, the J end lost 2 bases, and 13 bases lay between the germline ends. The CDR3 is 13 residues long. The germline gives CDR1 MDHEN, CDR2 SYDVKM. The CDR3 region has the DNA TGTGCCAGCCTACGCCGCGGTACCTACGAGCAGTACTTC. Its translation: CASLRRGTYEQYF.

This chain uses TRBV27 with TRBJ1-4; D is undetermined. Looked up from germline, CDR1 is MNHEY and CDR2 is SMNVEV (reference sequence). Trimming pared 5 bases from V and 7 bases from J, leaving 14 bases between. This CDR3 is built from 14 residues. As DNA, the CDR3 is TGTGCCAGCAGTAGTTGGGGAGGTGGTGAAAAACTGTTTTTT. Translation: CASSSWGGGEKLFF.

The CDR3, as DNA: TGTGCCAGCAGCATTACGGGACAGCCCCGCTCTGGGGCCAACGTCCTGACTTTC. Translating gives CASSITGQPRSGANVLTF. The J gene is TRBJ2-6, the V gene TRBV9, with TRBD1 identical over 7 bases. The junction had 10 bases not matched to a gene; V was cut back by 4 bases and J by 0 bases. The CDR3 is 18 residues long. Germline V gene data show CDR1 as SGDLS and CDR2 as YYNGEE.

The genes are TRBV15 and TRBJ1-1, with 7 bases aligning to TRBD1. Trimming at V came to 4 bases and at J to 11 bases, leaving 13 bases not matched to a gene. The CDR3 runs to 14 residues. The germline CDR1 and CDR2 sequences are LNHNV and YYDKDF (reference sequence). The CDR3 is CATSKTTGSGGAFF. The CDR3 region has the DNA TGTGCCACCAGCAAAACGACAGGGTCAGGGGGGGCTTTCTTT.

The rearrangement links TRBV6-5 to TRBJ1-3; possible D gene TRBD1, 6 bases. The CDR3 extends over 14 amino acids. CDR1 MNHEY and CDR2 SVGAGI come from the germline V gene. V lost 4 bases and J lost 5, with 12 bases in between. In nucleotides, the CDR3 is TGTGCCAGCAGTTCTGCCGGACAGAGAAACACCATATATTTT. Translated, it gives CASSSAGQRNTIYF.

The chain employs TRBV2 and TRBJ1-5, with D possibly matching TRBD1 (5 bases). CDR3 size: 16 residues. Germline loops: CDR1 SNHLY, CDR2 FYNNEI. The V end was cut by 6 bases, the J end by 11 bases, with 26 bases between. CDR3 residues: CASSGALGLGEGAQHF. The CDR3 DNA reads TGTGCCAGCAGCGGGGCCTTGGGACTGGGCGAAGGGGCCCAGCATTTT.